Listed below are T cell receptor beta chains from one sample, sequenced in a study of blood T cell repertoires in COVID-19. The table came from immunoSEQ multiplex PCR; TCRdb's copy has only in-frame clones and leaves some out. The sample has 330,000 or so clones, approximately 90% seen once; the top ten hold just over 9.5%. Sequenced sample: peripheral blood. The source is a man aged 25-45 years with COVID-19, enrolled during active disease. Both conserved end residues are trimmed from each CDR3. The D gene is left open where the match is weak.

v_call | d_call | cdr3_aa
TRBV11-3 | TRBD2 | ASSLLAGGEQF
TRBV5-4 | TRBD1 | ASSSDRGQNTGELF
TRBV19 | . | ASSKGGVNNEQF
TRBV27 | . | ASSAHHSYNSPLH
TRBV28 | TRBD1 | ASSSGTGGTYEQF
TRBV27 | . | ASSPDTTGQETQY
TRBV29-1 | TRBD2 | SVETLGTSGRQGEQF
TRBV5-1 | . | ASSSAGVAGNTIY
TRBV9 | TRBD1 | ASSLRDRVYYGYT
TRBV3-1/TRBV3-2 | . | ASSQDRSYNEQF
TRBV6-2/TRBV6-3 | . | ASSYSFGQSTESNQPQH
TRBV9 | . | ASSVDPRGSSYEQY
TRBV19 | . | ASSIAGAAGQETQY
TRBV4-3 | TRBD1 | ASSQTGGTNEKLF
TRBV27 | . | ASRSIKLWGRSNEQF
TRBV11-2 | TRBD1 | ASSLGGQGTYNEQF
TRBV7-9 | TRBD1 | ASSGRDRVFYGYT